This TCR beta chain derives from a study of cytomegalovirus exposure and HLA in healthy donors. From germline, CDR1 is SEHNR and CDR2 FQNEAQ (reference sequence). V shed 1 base and J 9 bases; nucleotides not matched to a gene: 9. This CDR3 is built from 15 residues. A multiplex PCR was run with 60 Vbeta primers and 13 Jbeta primers. TCRdb's copy holds only in-frame clones and misses some; the assay was immunoSEQ multiplex PCR. The table includes 150,000 or so clones, approximately 71% detected once. As to this clone: The antigen remains unidentified.

Findings of the study overall: Earlier analysis looked at TCR beta V segments, and most were productive about 90% or about 30% of the time. The authors considered a cluster of highly shared sequence variants likely to be a sequencing artifact.

This clonotype was obtained from a girl aged 10 to 17 in good health and CMV-seronegative. The sample comprised PBMCs. The genes are TRBV7-9 and TRBJ1-3, with 7 bases aligning to TRBD1. The CDR3 region is CASSLVGTGEPTIYF. CDR3 sequence (DNA): TGTGCCAGCAGCTTAGTGGGAACAGGGGAACCCACCATATATTTT.